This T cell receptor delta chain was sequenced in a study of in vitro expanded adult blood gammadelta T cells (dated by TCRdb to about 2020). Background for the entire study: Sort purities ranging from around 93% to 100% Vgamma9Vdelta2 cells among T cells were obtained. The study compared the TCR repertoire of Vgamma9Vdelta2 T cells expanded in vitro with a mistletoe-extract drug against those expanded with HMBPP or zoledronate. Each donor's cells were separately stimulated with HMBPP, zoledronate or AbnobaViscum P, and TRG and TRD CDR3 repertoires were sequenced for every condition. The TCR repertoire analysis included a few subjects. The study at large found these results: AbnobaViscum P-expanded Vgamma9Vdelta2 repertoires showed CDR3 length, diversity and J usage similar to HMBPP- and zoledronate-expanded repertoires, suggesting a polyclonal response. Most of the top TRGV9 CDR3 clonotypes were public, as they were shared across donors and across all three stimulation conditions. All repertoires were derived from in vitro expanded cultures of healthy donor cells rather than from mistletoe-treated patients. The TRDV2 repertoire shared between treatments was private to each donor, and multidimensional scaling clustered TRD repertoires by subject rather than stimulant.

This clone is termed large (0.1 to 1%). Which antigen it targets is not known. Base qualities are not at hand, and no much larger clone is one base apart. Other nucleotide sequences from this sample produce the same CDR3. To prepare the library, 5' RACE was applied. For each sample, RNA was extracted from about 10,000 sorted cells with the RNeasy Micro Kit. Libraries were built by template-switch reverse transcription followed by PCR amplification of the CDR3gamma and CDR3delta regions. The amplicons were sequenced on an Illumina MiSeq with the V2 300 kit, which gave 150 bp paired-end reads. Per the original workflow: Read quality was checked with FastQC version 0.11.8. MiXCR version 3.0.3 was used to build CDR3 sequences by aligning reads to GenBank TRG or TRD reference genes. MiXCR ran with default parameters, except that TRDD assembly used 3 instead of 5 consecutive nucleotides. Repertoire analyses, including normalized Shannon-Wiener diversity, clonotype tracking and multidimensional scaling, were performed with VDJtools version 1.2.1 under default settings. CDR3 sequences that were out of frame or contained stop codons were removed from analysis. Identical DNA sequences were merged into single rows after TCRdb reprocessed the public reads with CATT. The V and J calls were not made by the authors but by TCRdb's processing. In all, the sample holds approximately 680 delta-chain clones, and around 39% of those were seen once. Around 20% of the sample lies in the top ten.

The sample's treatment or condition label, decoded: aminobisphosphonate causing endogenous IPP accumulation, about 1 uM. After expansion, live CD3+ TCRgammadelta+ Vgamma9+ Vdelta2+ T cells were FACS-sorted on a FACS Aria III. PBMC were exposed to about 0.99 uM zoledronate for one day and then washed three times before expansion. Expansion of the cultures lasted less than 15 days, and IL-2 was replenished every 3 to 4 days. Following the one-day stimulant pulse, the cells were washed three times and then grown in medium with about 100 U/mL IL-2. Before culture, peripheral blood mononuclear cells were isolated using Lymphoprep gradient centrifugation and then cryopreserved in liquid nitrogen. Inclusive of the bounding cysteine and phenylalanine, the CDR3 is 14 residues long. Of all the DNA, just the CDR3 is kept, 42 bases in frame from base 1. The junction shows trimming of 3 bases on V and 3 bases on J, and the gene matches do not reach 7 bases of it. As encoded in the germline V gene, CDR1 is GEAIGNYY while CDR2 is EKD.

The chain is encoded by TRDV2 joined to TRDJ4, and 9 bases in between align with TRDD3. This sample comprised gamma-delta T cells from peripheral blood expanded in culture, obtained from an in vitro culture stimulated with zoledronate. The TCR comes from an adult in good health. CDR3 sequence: CACDPLGDPGPLIF. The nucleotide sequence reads TGTGCCTGTGACCCTCTGGGGGATCCCGGACCCCTGATCTTT.